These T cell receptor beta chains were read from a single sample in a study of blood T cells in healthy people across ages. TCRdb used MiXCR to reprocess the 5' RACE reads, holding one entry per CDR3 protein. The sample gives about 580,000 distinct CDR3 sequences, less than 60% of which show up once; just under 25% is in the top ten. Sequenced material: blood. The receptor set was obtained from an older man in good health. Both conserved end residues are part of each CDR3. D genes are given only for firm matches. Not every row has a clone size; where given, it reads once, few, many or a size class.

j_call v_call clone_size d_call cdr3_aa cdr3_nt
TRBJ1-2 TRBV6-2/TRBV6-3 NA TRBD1 CASNQEGQGHGYTF TGTGCCAGCAACCAAGAGGGACAGGGGCATGGCTACACCTTC
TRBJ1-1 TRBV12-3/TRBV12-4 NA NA CASNQGPRRGEAFF TGTGCCAGCAATCAGGGTCCGCGGCGAGGTGAAGCTTTCTTT
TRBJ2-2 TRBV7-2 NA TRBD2 CASSKRTSGSFYTGELFF TGTGCCAGCAGCAAACGGACTAGCGGGAGTTTTTACACCGGGGAGCTGTTTTTT
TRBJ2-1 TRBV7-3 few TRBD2 CASSPRLAGERIEQFF TGTGCCAGCAGCCCCAGACTAGCGGGAGAGAGAATTGAGCAGTTCTTC
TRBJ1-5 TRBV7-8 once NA CASSLGRPSNQPQHF TGTGCCAGCAGCTTAGGACGACCGTCCAATCAGCCCCAGCATTTT
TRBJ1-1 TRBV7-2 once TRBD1 CASSLGQDVTEAFF TGTGCCAGCAGCCTAGGACAGGACGTAACTGAAGCTTTCTTT
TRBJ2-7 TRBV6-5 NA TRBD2 CASSYSSPGTTVLSSYNEQYF TGTGCCAGCAGTTACTCGTCTCCAGGGACTACCGTACTTAGCTCCTACAATGAGCAGTACTTC
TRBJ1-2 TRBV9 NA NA CASSARVGTGYGYTF TGTGCCAGCAGCGCCCGGGTGGGGACGGGCTATGGCTACACCTTC
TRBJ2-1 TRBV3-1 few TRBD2 CASSQDRGGQFF TGTGCCAGCAGCCAAGATCGGGGGGGTCAGTTCTTC
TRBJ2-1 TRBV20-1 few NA CSARIPYNEQFF TGCAGTGCTAGAATCCCATACAATGAGCAGTTCTTC
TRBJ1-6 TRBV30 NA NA CAWSNPGSNSPLHF TGTGCCTGGAGTAACCCGGGTAGTAATTCACCCCTCCACTTT
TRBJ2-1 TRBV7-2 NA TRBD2 CASSSKLAGGYEQFF TGTGCCAGCAGCTCTAAACTAGCGGGAGGTTATGAGCAGTTCTTC
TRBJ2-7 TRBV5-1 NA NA CASSVSEPYEQYF TGCGCCAGCAGCGTGAGCGAGCCCTACGAGCAGTACTTC
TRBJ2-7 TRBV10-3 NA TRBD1 CAIRNPGQQNPYEQYF TGTGCCATCAGAAATCCGGGACAGCAAAACCCCTACGAGCAGTACTTC
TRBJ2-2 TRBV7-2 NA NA CASSSGPGGTGELFF TGTGCCAGCAGCTCGGGACCGGGCGGCACCGGGGAGCTGTTTTTT
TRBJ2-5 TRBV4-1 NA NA CASSQEGTIQETQYF TGCGCCAGCAGCCAAGAGGGGACCATACAAGAGACCCAGTACTTC
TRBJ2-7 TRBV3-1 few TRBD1 CASSQGWDSSYEQYF TGTGCCAGCAGCCAGGGTTGGGACAGTTCCTACGAGCAGTACTTC
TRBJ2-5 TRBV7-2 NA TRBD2 CASSSGLAYGETQYF TGTGCCAGCAGTTCAGGACTAGCGTATGGAGAGACCCAGTACTTC
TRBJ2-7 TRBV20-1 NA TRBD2 CSAPGTSGQYEQYF TGCAGTGCTCCTGGGACTAGCGGGCAATACGAGCAGTACTTC
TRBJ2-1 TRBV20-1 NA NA CSASLFAEQFF TGCAGTGCTAGTCTTTTTGCTGAGCAGTTCTTC
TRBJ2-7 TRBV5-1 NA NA CASSFAGMGSYNEQYF TGCGCCAGCAGCTTTGCAGGGATGGGGTCCTACAATGAGCAGTACTTC
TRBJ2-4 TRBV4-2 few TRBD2 CASSQGTSTGIQYF TGTGCCAGCAGCCAAGGGACTAGTACCGGCATTCAGTACTTC
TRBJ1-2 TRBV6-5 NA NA CASSRGQTSYGYTF TGTGCCAGCAGCAGAGGACAAACCTCCTATGGCTACACCTTC
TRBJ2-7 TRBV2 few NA CAKGRMYEQYF TGTGCCAAGGGACGGATGTACGAGCAGTACTTC
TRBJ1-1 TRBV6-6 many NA CASSTLYTEAFF TGTGCCAGCAGCACACTATACACTGAAGCTTTCTTT
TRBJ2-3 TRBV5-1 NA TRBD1 CASSFRDREPDTQYF TGCGCCAGCAGCTTCCGGGACAGGGAGCCAGATACGCAGTATTTT
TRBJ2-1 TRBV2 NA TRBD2 CASSELRTSTSSYNEQFF TGTGCCAGCAGTGAACTCCGGACTAGCACAAGCTCCTACAATGAGCAGTTCTTC
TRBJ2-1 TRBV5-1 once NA CASSLEGAGGSYNKQFF TGCGCCAGCAGCTTGGAGGGGGCGGGGGGCTCCTACAATAAGCAGTTCTTC
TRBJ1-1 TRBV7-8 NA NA CASSLVPDFLSEAFF TGTGCCAGCAGCTTAGTGCCGGATTTCCTGAGTGAAGCTTTCTTT
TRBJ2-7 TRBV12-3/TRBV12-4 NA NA CASRDPNEARSSYEQYF TGTGCCAGCAGGGACCCTAATGAGGCTCGGAGCTCCTACGAGCAGTACTTC
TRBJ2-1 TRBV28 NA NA CASSLWVSQVYNEQFF TGTGCCAGCAGTTTATGGGTGAGTCAGGTGTACAATGAGCAGTTCTTC
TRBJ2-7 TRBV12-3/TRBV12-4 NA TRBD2 CASSRGGTPTYEQYF TGTGCCAGCAGCCGCGGGGGGACACCCACCTACGAGCAGTACTTC
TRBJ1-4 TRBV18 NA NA CASSHGVENEKLFF TGTGCCAGCTCACACGGGGTAGAAAATGAAAAACTGTTTTTT
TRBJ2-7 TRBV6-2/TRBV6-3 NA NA CASSYEARYKQYF TGTGCCAGCAGTTATGAGGCCCGCTACAAGCAGTACTTC
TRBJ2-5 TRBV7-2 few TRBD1 CASSSDRGQETQYF TGTGCCAGCAGCTCCGACAGGGGCCAAGAGACCCAGTACTTC
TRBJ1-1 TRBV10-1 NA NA CASSAFKQGEAFF TGCGCCAGCAGTGCCTTCAAACAGGGAGAAGCTTTCTTT
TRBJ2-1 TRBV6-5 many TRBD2 CASSLVLADYNEQFF TGTGCCAGCAGTTTGGTACTAGCGGACTACAATGAGCAGTTCTTC
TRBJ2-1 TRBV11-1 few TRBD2 CASSLGSGRGNEQFF TGTGCCAGCAGCTTAGGTAGCGGGAGGGGCAATGAGCAGTTCTTC
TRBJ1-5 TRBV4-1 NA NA CASSQEGGRLNQPQHF TGCGCCAGCAGCCAAGAAGGAGGACGGCTCAATCAGCCCCAGCATTTT
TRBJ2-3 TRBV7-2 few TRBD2 CASSLVTSGGVSTDTQYF TGTGCCAGCAGCTTAGTTACTAGCGGGGGGGTTTCGACAGATACGCAGTATTTT
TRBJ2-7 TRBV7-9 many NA CAGGQSPYEQYF TGTGCCGGAGGACAGAGCCCCTACGAGCAGTACTTC
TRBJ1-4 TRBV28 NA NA CASRTNEKLFF TGTGCCAGCAGGACGAATGAAAAACTGTTTTTT
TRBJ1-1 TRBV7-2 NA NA CASSLAPPFTEAFF TGTGCCAGCAGCTTAGCACCCCCTTTCACTGAAGCTTTCTTT
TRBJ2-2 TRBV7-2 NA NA CASLWRGTGELFF TGTGCCAGCCTATGGAGAGGAACCGGGGAGCTGTTTTTT
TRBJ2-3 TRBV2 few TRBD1 CASSEEVGQGAILDTQYF TGTGCCAGCAGTGAGGAGGTGGGACAGGGGGCCATCTTAGATACGCAGTATTTT
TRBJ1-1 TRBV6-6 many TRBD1 CASSDSLRQGSFF TGTGCCAGCAGTGACTCCCTTCGACAGGGGTCTTTCTTT
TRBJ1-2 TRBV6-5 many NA CASSYKGRGGNGYTF TGTGCCAGCAGTTATAAAGGTCGCGGAGGGAATGGCTACACCTTC
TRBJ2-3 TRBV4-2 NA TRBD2 CASSPSSGSFEDTQYF TGTGCCAGCAGCCCCTCTAGCGGGAGCTTTGAAGATACGCAGTATTTT